This T cell receptor (beta chain) stems from a study of OX40 agonist ivuxolimab in advanced cancers. Study in general: Among those enrolled, mean age was roughly 62 years (range about 23 to 85) and less than 90% were male. Regarding the study as a whole: Among T cells, CD8+ cells averaged more expanded clones than CD4+ cells.

Worth noting for this clone: What it binds is not known.

Assay: immunoSEQ multiplex PCR; the TCRdb copy retains only in-frame clones and omits some. The sample yields some 58,000 clones, around 88% seen once. Looked up from germline, CDR1 is MDHEN and CDR2 is SYDVKM. The CDR3 is 13 amino acids. V shed 8 bases, J shed 1 base, and the junction held 1 base outside the gene matches. Specimen: CD4+ or CD8+ T cells sorted from blood, collected in a trial of the OX40 agonist ivuxolimab. This clonotype was sampled from an adult with an advanced solid tumor such as melanoma, head and neck, liver or kidney cancer. This chain connects TRBV28 to TRBJ2-5, with 10 bases aligning to TRBD2. CDR3 sequence: CASWTSGQETQYF. In nucleotides, the CDR3 is TGTGCCAGCTGGACTAGCGGCCAAGAGACCCAGTACTTC. Full variable domain (rest looked up from reference TRBV28 and TRBJ2-5): DVKVTQSSRYLVKRTGEKVFLECVQDMDHENMFWYRQDPGLGLRLIYFSYDVKMKEKGDIPEGYSVSREKKERFSLILESASTNQTSMYLCASWTSGQETQYFGPGTRLLVL.